This T cell receptor (beta chain) comes out of a study of CD8 T cells in Susac syndrome. Study-level points and caveats: The authors acknowledged that the study's TCR sequencing and HLA analysis involved relatively few individuals.

Germline CDR1 and CDR2: MNHEY and SMNVEV (reference sequence). This CDR3 has 15 amino acids. Trimming took 4 bases from V and 1 from J, leaving 13 bases between them. Blood CD8+ and CD4+ T cells underwent high-throughput TCR beta sequencing. Purification of the CD8+ and CD4+ T cells relied on negative isolation, and TEMRA cells underwent FACS enrichment. Details on this clonotype: Its specificity is unknown.

RNA amounts of 0.5 to 1 ug underwent reverse transcription with random hexamers. A multiplex approach, immunoSEQ multiplex PCR, amplified TCR beta CDR3 across 54 Vbeta and 13 Jbeta. Each CDR3 protein gets one entry after TCRdb re-called the immunoSEQ multiplex PCR reads with MiXCR. The sample consists of approximately 130,000 distinct CDR3 sequences, 91% of them appearing once. The V call is TRBV27, the J call TRBJ2-5, with a tentative D call TRBD1 (5 bases). The sample comprised CD8+ T cells from PBMCs. This sequence originates from a human donor with multiple sclerosis. The CDR3 loop reads CASSYLQGSQETQYF. CDR3 in DNA: TGTGCCAGCAGTTACCTCCAGGGATCCCAAGAGACCCAGTACTTC.